These 21 T cell receptor beta chains came from one sample sequenced in a study of prognosis after radiotherapy for stage I lung cancer. With two-round multiplex PCR, TCR beta CDR3 sequences were amplified from genomic DNA. The use of primers specific to each TRBV and TRBJ gene characterized first-round PCR. From the multiplex PCR reads, TCRdb called clonotypes with MiXCR, one entry per CDR3 protein. This sample has 20,000 to 25,000 distinct CDR3 sequences, with around two fifths found just once. The source was PBMCs, collected before or after stereotactic body radiation therapy (not recorded which). These receptors were taken from a donor at least 50 years old with non-small cell lung cancer.

In its sample, this clonotype was seen many times. V and J are TRBV24-1 and TRBJ2-3, with 7 bases fitting TRBD2. This CDR3 contains 15 residues. V shed 4 bases, J shed 4 bases, and the junction held 7 bases outside the gene matches. The germline CDR1 and CDR2 sequences are KGHDR and SFDVKD. The CDR3 loop is CATSEGGSGADTQYF. The CDR3 DNA sequence: TGTGCCACCAGTGAAGGCGGGAGCGGGGCAGATACGCAGTATTTT.

This clonotype occurred a few times. It may be a read error: a sequence one base away is much more abundant. The chain employs TRBV2 and TRBJ2-4; D gene unclear. The CDR3 is made up of 12 amino acids. Germline values: CDR1 SNHLY, CDR2 FYNNEI. V was pared by 2 bases and J by 6 bases, with 5 bases between. The chain's CDR3 is CASSEQVNIQYF. CDR3 in DNA: TGTGCCAGCAGTGAACAGGTAAACATTCAGTACTTC.

As concerns this clonotype: This likely traces to a read error, being one base from a far larger clone. This chain connects TRBV6-4 to TRBJ1-2, with D possibly TRBD1 on 5 matching bases. This CDR3 spans 15 amino acids. Per the germline V gene, CDR1 is MRHNA and CDR2 is SNTAGT. V lost 7 bases and J lost 4, with 19 bases in between. CDR3 residues: CASTPNDRGTYGYTF. CDR3 in DNA: TGTGCCAGCACCCCAAATGATAGGGGAACCTATGGCTACACCTTC.

For this clonotype: This may come from a read error, since a much larger clone is one base off. The V call is TRBV19, the J call TRBJ2-1, with 7 bases aligning to TRBD1. The CDR3 is 15 residues long. The germline V gene has CDR1 LNHDA and CDR2 SQIVND (reference sequence). The CDR3 DNA reads TGTGCCAGTAGTATGACAGGGCCCCGGGCATATGAGCAGCTCTTC. Translating it yields CASSMTGPRAYEQLF.

To note about this clonotype: The junction and the germline gene differ at one end; a read error may be behind it. This sequence joins TRBV2 and TRBJ2-5; D is unresolved. The CDR3 is 12 amino acids. Germline V gene data show CDR1 as SNHLY and CDR2 as FYNNEI. This CDR3 is CASRGLQDTQYF. In nucleotides, the CDR3 is TGTGCCAGCAGGGGCTTACAAGATACCCAGTACTTC.

This clonotype was recorded at least ten times. This chain joins TRBV7-2 and TRBJ1-5, with 8 nucleotides matching TRBD1. V lost 5 bases, J lost 6 bases, and 3 bases stayed unmatched. The CDR3 extends over 13 amino acids. Germline values: CDR1 SGHTA, CDR2 FQGNSA. CDR3 sequence reads: CASSRTGLQPQHF. The CDR3 DNA sequence: TGTGCCAGCAGCCGGACAGGGCTTCAGCCCCAGCATTTT. Combining the CDR3 with reference TRBV7-2 and TRBJ1-5 gives the whole variable domain GAGVSQSPSNKVTEKGKDVELRCDPISGHTALYWYRQSLGQGLEFLIYFQGNSAPDKSGLPSDRFSAERTGGSVSTLTIQRTQQEDSAVYLCASSRTGLQPQHFGDGTRLSIL.

This chain uses TRBV27 with TRBJ2-1; TRBD2 matches at 11 bases. CDR1 and CDR2 (germline): MNHEY, SMNVEV (reference sequence). CDR3 size: 15 residues. Losses at the gene ends were 5 bases for V and 6 bases for J; bases not matched to a gene: 6. The CDR3 DNA sequence: TGTGCCAGCAGTACCCCGGGACTAGCGGCCAATGAGCAGTTCTTC. Translation gives CASSTPGLAANEQFF.

The CDR3 loop reads CASSLSGTLGGELFF. The CDR3 nucleotides read TGTGCCAGCAGTTTATCTGGCACTTTGGGCGGGGAGCTGTTTTTT. V usage is TRBV12-3 or TRBV12-4 and J usage is TRBJ2-2; D is unclear. CDR3 length: 15 residues. V was cut by 2 bases and J by 7 bases, with 14 bases left in between.

At least ten counts were recorded for this clonotype. This chain connects TRBV7-7 to TRBJ2-5; 9 positions agree with TRBD2. The ends lost 1 base at V and 4 bases at J; junction bases unmatched: 4. Germline CDR1 is SSHAT and CDR2 is FNYEAQ (reference sequence). This CDR3 has 15 residues. CDR3 DNA: TGTGCCAGCAGCTTAGGTAGCGGGGGAGGAGAGACCCAGTACTTC. Translated: CASSLGSGGGETQYF.

This clonotype showed up many times. The V call is TRBV4-1, the J call TRBJ2-3; D remains unclear. This CDR3 contains 13 residues. The germline gives CDR1 MGHRA, CDR2 YSYEKL. Trimming left V 1 base short and J 7 bases short, with 9 bases between. The CDR3 region has the DNA TGCGCCAGCAGCCAAGCAGATTCTTATACGCAGTATTTT. Translation: CASSQADSYTQYF.

The sample holds many counts of this clonotype. Germline and junction disagree at one end, which may indicate a read error. V gene TRBV6-5 combines with J gene TRBJ1-1, with D tentatively TRBD1 (5 bases). The germline V gene has CDR1 MNHEY and CDR2 SVGAGI. The CDR3 has 16 amino acids. CDR3 residues: CASSYSRGRGNTEAFF. The CDR3 region has the DNA TGTGCCAGCAGTTACTCGAGGGGACGGGGGAACACTGAAGCCTTCTTT.

This clonotype was observed many times. J is TRBJ2-7 and V is TRBV4-3; the match to TRBD1 covers 9 bases. The CDR3 extends over 14 amino acids. CDR1 is LGHNA and CDR2 is YSLEER in the germline V gene. With 1 base clipped from V and 3 bases from J, the junction kept 1 base outside the gene matches. The CDR3 nucleotides are TGCGCCAGCAGCCAAGCGGGACAGGGCTACGAGCAGTACTTC. This encodes CASSQAGQGYEQYF.

On this clonotype: A junction end diverges from the germline sequence, so it may reflect a read error. CDR3: CASSRLSGVYTGELSF. In DNA, the CDR3 is TGTGCCAGCAGCCGACTATCGGGAGTTTACACCGGGGAGCTGTCTTTT. The V call is TRBV7-3, the J call TRBJ2-2, with D perhaps matching TRBD2 (6 bases). The CDR3 is 16 residues long. Germline-derived CDR1 and CDR2 are SGHTA and FQGTGA. Full variable domain (remainder filled in from reference TRBV7-3 and TRBJ2-2): GAGVSQTPSNKVTEKGKYVELRCDPISGHTALYWYRQSLGQGPEFLIYFQGTGAADDSGLPNDRFFAVRPEGSVSTLKIQRTERGDSAVYLCASSRLSGVYTGELSFGEGSRLTVL.

A note on this clonotype: A much larger clone sits a single nucleotide away, making a read error possible. The chain recombines TRBV27 with TRBJ2-2; perhaps TRBD2 as D (6 bases). There are 14 residues in the CDR3. CDR1 MNHEY and CDR2 SMNVEV come from the germline V gene (reference sequence). The CDR3 coding sequence is TGTGCCAGCACGAGGTTTCCCCGGGCCGGGGGGCTGTTTTTT. Its translation is CASTRFPRAGGLFF.

This clonotype was recorded many times. This rearrangement joins TRBV3-1 to TRBJ2-5; 9 nucleotides match TRBD1. The V and J ends lost 2 bases and 5 bases, in that order; junction bases with no gene match: 3. The CDR3 loop spans 14 amino acids. Germline V gives CDR1 LGHDT, CDR2 YNNKEL (reference sequence). CDR3 DNA sequence: TGTGCCAGCAGCCAATGGACAGGGGCGGAGACCCAGTACTTC. Its translation: CASSQWTGAETQYF.

With respect to this clonotype: The junction departs from germline at one end; a sequencing error may be responsible. The genes are TRBV6-2 or TRBV6-3 and TRBJ1-2, with TRBD1 matching over 7 bases. The CDR3 is made up of 15 amino acids. Germline V lookup: CDR1 MNHEY, CDR2 SVGEGT. CDR3 nucleotides: TGTTCCAGCAGTTGCCGGGACAGCGGTAACTATGGCTACACCTTC. It codes for CSSSCRDSGNYGYTF.

The J gene is TRBJ2-7, the V gene TRBV5-5; D is unclear. Trimming took off 6 bases at V and 5 bases at J, with 15 bases between the two ends. Germline V CDR1 and CDR2: SGHKS, YYEKEE (reference sequence). The CDR3 is made up of 13 amino acids. The CDR3 reads CASTTNFGNEQYF. The CDR3 nucleotides read TGTGCCAGCACAACCAATTTCGGCAACGAGCAGTACTTC.

Turning to this clonotype: One base away lies a much larger clone, so this may be a sequencing read error. The chain joins TRBV5-1 to TRBJ2-3; TRBD1 aligns across 7 bases. CDR1 and CDR2 (germline): SGHRS, YFSETQ. This CDR3 comprises 13 residues. The trim removed 6 bases at V and 4 bases at J, leaving 5 bases unmatched. For the CDR3, the DNA is TGCGCCAGCATGACAGGGTGGGCAGATACGCAGTATTTT. This sequence encodes CASMTGWADTQYF.

This rearrangement joins TRBV19 to TRBJ1-3, with D possibly TRBD1 on 5 matching bases. This CDR3 region has 17 residues. With 3 bases removed from V and 0 bases from J, the gap between germline ends came to 15 bases. The germline gives CDR1 LNHDA, CDR2 SQIVND (reference sequence). CDR3 nucleotide sequence: TGTGCCAGTAGTATCCGCCCGGGGGGGAGCTCTGGAAACACCATATATTTT. Its translation is CASSIRPGGSSGNTIYF.

Remarks on this clonotype: A far larger clone differs by one base, so this is likely a read error. CDR3 amino acids: CDSSAGNTEAFF. CDR3 nucleotide sequence: TGTGACAGCAGCGCGGGGAACACTGAAGCCTTCTTT. V and J are TRBV13 and TRBJ1-1; D gene uncertain. The V gene's germline CDR1 is PRHDT and CDR2 FYEKMQ (reference sequence). The CDR3 runs to 12 residues.

The V gene is TRBV6-1, the J gene TRBJ2-1; D may be TRBD1 or TRBD2 (7 bases each). This CDR3 is 16 amino acids long. The V gene's germline CDR1 is MNHNS and CDR2 SASEGT. V was pared by 6 bases and J by 6 bases, with 21 bases between. The CDR3 DNA sequence: TGTGCCAGCAGGCTCGCAGGGGGGGCTATAGGCAATGAGCAGTTCTTC. It codes for CASRLAGGAIGNEQFF.